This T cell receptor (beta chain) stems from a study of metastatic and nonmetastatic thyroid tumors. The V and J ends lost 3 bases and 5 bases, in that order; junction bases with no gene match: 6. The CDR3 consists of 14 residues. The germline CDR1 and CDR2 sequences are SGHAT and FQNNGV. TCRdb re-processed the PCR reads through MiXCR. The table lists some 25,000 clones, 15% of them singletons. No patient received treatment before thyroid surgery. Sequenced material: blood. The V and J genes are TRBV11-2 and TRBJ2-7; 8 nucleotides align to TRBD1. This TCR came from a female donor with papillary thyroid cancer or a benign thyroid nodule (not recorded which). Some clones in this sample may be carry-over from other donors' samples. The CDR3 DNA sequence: TGTGCCAGCAGCTTGAACCCGACAGGGGACGAGCAGTACTTC. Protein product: CASSLNPTGDEQYF.